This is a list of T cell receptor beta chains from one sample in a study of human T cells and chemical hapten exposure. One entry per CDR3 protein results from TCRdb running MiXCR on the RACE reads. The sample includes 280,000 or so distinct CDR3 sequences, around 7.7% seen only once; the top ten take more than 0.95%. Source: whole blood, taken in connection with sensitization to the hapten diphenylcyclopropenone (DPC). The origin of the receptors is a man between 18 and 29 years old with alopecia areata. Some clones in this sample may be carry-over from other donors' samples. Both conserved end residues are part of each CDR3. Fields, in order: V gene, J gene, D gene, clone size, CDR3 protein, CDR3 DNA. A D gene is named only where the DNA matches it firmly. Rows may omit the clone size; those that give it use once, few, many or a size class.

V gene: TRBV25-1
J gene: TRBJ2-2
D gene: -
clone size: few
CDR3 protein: CASSNPGHLPGELFF
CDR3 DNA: TGTGCCAGCAGTAATCCGGGACATCTGCCCGGGGAGCTGTTTTTT

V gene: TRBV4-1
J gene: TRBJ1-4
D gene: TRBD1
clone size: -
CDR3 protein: CASSQVEQGFNNEKLFF
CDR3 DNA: TGCGCCAGCAGCCAAGTCGAACAGGGGTTCAATAATGAAAAACTGTTTTTT

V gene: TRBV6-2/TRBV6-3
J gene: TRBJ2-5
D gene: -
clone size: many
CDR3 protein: CASSYRFLAGKRQETQYF
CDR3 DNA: TGTGCCAGCAGTTACAGGTTTCTTGCGGGGAAGCGACAAGAGACCCAGTACTTC

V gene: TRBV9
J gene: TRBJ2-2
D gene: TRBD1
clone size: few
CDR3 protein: CASSGGQGASGELFF
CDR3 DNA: TGTGCCAGCAGCGGAGGACAGGGAGCTTCCGGGGAGCTGTTTTTT

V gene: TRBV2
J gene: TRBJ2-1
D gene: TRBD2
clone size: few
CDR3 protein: CASTVPGTSNNEQFF
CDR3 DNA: TGTGCCAGCACTGTACCCGGGACTAGCAACAATGAGCAGTTCTTC

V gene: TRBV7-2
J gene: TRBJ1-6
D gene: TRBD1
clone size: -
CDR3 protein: CASSPRTGERDSPLHF
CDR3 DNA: TGTGCCAGCAGCCCCCGAACAGGGGAACGAGATTCACCCCTCCACTTT

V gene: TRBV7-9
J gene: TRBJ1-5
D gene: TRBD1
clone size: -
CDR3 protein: CASSKGQINQPQHF
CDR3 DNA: TGTGCCAGCAGCAAGGGACAGATCAATCAGCCCCAGCATTTT

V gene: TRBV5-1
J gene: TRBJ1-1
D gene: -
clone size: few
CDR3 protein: CASSLVGRRILNTEAFF
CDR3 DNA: TGCGCCAGCAGCTTGGTTGGCAGGCGCATCCTAAACACTGAAGCTTTCTTT

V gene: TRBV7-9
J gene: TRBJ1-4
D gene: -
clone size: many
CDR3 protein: CASSLGGAANEKLFF
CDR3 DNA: TGTGCCAGCAGCTTAGGAGGGGCAGCTAATGAAAAACTGTTTTTT

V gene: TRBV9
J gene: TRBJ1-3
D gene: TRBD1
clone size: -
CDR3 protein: CASSPRTGENGNTIYF
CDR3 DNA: TGTGCCAGCAGCCCCCGTACAGGGGAGAACGGAAACACCATATATTTT

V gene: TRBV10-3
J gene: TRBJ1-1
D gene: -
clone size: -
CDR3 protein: CASGQANTEAFF
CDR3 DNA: TGTGCCAGCGGACAAGCGAACACTGAAGCTTTCTTT

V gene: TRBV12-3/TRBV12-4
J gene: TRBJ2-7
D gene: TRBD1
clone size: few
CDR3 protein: CASSVRQGHEQYF
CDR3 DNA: TGTGCCAGCTCAGTTCGACAGGGCCACGAGCAGTACTTC

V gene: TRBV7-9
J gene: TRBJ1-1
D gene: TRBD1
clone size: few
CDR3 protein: CASSPDRPFMNTEAFF
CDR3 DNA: TGTGCCAGCAGCCCGGACAGGCCTTTCATGAACACTGAAGCTTTCTTT

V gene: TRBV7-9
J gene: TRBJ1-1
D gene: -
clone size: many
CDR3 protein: CASSLELKVAEAFF
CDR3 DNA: TGTGCCAGCAGCTTAGAACTAAAGGTCGCTGAAGCTTTCTTT

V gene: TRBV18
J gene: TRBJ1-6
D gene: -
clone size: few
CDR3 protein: CASSPGGGISNSPLHF
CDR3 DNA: TGTGCCAGCTCACCGGGAGGAGGTATAAGTAATTCACCCCTCCACTTT

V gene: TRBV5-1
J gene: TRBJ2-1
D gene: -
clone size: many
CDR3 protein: CASSLGPDPTNEQFF
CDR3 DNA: TGCGCCAGCAGCTTGGGCCCGGATCCAACTAATGAGCAGTTCTTC

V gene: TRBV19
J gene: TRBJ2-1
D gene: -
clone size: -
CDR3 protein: CASSPGRGLGEQFF
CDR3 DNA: TGTGCCAGTAGTCCGGGACGGGGACTGGGTGAGCAGTTCTTC

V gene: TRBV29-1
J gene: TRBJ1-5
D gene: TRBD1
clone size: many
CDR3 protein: CSVGQGSNQPQHF
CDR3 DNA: TGCAGCGTTGGACAGGGCAGCAATCAGCCCCAGCATTTT

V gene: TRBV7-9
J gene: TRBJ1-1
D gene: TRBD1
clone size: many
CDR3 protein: CASSSTDREGAEAFF
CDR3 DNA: TGTGCCAGCAGCTCTACCGACAGGGAAGGAGCTGAAGCTTTCTTT

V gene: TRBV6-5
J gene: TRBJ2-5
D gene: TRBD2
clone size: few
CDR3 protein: CASSRDLAGGRETQYF
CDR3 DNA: TGTGCCAGCAGCCGAGACCTAGCGGGGGGACGAGAGACCCAGTACTTC

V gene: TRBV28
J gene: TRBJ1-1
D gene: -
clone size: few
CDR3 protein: CASRHTPFYLNTEAFF
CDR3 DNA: TGTGCCAGCCGGCATACCCCTTTTTACTTGAACACTGAAGCTTTCTTT

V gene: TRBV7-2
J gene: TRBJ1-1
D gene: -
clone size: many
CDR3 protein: CASSLVTGSAEAFF
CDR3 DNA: TGTGCCAGCAGCTTAGTCACAGGGAGCGCGGAAGCTTTCTTT

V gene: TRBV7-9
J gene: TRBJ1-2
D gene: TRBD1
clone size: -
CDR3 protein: CASSLPLGGADYGYTF
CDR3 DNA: TGTGCCAGCAGCTTGCCCCTAGGGGGCGCTGACTATGGCTACACCTTC

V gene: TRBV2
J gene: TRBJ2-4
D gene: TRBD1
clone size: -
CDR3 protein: CASSGFNRGYGNIQYF
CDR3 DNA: TGTGCCAGCAGTGGATTTAACAGGGGTTACGGGAACATTCAGTACTTC

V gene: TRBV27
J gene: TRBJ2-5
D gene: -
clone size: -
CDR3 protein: CASSFHPAGAGETQYF
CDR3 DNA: TGTGCCAGCAGTTTCCACCCGGCAGGGGCTGGGGAGACCCAGTACTTC

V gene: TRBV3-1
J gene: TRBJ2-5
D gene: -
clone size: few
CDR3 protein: CASSPLTGNQETQYF
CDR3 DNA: TGTGCCAGCAGCCCCCTCACAGGGAACCAAGAGACCCAGTACTTC

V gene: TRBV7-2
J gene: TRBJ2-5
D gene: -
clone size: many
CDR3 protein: CASSFGRPETQYF
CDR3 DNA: TGTGCCAGCAGCTTCGGCAGGCCAGAGACCCAGTACTTC

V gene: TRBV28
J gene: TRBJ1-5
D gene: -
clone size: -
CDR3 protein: CASSLGGLFQHF
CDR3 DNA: TGTGCCAGCAGTTTAGGCGGGTTGTTCCAGCATTTT

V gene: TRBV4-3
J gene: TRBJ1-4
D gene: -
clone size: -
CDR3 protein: CASSGRDPPREKLFF
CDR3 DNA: TGCGCCAGCAGCGGCCGGGACCCTCCGCGGGAAAAACTGTTTTTT

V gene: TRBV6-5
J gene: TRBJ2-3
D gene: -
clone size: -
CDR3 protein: CASSYSTHSTDTQYF
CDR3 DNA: TGTGCCAGCAGTTACTCGACGCACAGCACAGATACGCAGTATTTT

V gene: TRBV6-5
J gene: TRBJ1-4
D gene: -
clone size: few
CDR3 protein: CASSYSPDGEKLFF
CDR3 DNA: TGTGCCAGCAGTTACTCTCCAGATGGCGAAAAACTGTTTTTT

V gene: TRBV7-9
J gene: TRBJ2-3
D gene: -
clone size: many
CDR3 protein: CASSLGGASYTTDTQYF
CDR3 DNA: TGTGCCAGCAGCTTAGGCGGGGCTTCTTACACCACAGATACGCAGTATTTT

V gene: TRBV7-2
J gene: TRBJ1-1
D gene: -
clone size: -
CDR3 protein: CASSSTTIGNTEAFF
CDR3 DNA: TGTGCCAGCAGCTCAACGACAATTGGGAACACTGAAGCTTTCTTT

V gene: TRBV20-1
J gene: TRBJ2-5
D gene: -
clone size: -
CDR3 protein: CSASEGGPYQETQYF
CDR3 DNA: TGCAGTGCTAGTGAGGGGGGGCCGTACCAAGAGACCCAGTACTTC

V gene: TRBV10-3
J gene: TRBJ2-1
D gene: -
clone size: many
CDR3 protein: CAISLSGNEQFF
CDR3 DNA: TGTGCCATCAGCCTCTCGGGCAATGAGCAGTTCTTC

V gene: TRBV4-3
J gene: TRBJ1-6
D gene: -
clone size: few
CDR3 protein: CASSQDNDDNSPLHF
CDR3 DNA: TGCGCCAGCAGCCAAGATAATGACGACAATTCACCCCTCCACTTT

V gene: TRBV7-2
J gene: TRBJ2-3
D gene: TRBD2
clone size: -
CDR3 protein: CASSLVGGSGVTDTQYF
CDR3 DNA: TGTGCCAGCAGCTTAGTAGGGGGTAGCGGGGTCACAGATACGCAGTATTTT